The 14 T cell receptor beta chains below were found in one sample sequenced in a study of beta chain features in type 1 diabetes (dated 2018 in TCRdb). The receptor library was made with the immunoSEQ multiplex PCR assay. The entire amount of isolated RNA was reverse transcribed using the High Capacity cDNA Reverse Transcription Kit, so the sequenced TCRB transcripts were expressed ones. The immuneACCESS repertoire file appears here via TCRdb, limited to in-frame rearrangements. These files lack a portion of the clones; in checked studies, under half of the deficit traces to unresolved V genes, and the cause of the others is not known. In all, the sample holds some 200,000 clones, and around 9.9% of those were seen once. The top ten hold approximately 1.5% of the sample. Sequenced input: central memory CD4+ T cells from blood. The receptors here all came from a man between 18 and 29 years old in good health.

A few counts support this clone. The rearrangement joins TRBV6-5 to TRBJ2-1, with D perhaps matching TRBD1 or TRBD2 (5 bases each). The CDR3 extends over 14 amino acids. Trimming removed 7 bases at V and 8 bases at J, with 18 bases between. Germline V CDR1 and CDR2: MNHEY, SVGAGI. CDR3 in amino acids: CASKETADWDEQFF. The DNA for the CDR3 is TGTGCCAGCAAGGAGACAGCGGATTGGGATGAGCAGTTCTTC.

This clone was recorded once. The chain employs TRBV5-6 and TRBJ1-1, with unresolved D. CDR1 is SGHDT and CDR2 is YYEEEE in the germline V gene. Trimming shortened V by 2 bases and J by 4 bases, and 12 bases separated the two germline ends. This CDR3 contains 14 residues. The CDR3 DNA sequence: TGTGCCAGCAGCTTTTTTCAAATGGGCACTGAAGCTTTCTTT. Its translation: CASSFFQMGTEAFF.

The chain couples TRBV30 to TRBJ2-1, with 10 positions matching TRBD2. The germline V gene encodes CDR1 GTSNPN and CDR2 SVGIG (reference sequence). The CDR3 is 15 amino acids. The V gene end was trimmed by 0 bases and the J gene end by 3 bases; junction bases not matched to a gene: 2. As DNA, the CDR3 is TGTGCCTGGAGTGTACTAGCGGGAATCTACAATGAGCAGTTCTTC. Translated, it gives CAWSVLAGIYNEQFF.

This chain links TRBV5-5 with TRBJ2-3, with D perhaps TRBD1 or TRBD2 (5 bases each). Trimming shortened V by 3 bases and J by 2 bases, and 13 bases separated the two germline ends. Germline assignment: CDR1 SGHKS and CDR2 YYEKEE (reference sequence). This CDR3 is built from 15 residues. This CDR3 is CASSYRDGHTDTQYF. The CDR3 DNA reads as TGTGCCAGCAGCTATCGGGACGGTCACACAGATACGCAGTATTTT.

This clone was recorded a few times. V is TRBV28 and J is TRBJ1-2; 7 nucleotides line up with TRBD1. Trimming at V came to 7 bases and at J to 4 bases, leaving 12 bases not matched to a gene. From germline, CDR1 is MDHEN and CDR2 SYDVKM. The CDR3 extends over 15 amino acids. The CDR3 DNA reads TGTGCCAGCAACCTTTATCGGGACAGAACCTATGGCTACACCTTC. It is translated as CASNLYRDRTYGYTF.

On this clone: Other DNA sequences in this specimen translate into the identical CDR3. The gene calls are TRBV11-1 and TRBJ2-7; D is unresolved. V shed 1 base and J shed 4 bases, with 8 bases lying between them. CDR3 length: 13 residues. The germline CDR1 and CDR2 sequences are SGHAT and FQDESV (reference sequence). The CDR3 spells CASSLDPAYEQYF. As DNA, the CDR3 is TGTGCCAGCAGCTTAGACCCGGCTTACGAGCAGTACTTC.

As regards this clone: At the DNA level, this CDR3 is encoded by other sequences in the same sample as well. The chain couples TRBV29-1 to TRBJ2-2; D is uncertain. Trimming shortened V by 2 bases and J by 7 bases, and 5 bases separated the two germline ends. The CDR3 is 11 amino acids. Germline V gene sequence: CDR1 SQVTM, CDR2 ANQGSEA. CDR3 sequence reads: CSVERYGELFF. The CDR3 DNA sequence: TGCAGCGTTGAACGGTACGGGGAGCTGTTTTTT.

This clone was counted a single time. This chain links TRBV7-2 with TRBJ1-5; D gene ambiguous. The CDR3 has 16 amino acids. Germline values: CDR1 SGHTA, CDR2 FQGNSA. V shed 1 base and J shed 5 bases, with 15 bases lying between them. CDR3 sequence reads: CASSLDVPRGDQPQHF. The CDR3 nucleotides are TGTGCCAGCAGCTTAGACGTCCCACGGGGTGATCAGCCCCAGCATTTT.

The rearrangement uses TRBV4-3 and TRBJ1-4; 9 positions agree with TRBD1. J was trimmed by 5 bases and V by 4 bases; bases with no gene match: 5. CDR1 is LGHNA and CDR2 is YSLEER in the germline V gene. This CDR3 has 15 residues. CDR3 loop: CASSPPTGGNEKLFF. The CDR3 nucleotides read TGCGCCAGCAGCCCTCCGACAGGGGGAAATGAAAAACTGTTTTTT.

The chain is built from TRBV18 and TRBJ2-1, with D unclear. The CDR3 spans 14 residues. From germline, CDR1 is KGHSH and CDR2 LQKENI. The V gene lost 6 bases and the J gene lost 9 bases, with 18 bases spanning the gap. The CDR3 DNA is TGTGCCAGCTCTCCATTGAATAAATGGGGTGAGCAGTTCTTC. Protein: CASSPLNKWGEQFF.

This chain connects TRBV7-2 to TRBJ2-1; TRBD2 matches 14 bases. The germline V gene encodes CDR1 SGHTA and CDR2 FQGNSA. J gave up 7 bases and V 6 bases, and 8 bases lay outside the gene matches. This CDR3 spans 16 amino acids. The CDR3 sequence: CASSYGTSGSWNEQFF. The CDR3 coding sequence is TGTGCCAGCAGTTACGGGACTAGCGGGAGCTGGAATGAGCAGTTCTTC.

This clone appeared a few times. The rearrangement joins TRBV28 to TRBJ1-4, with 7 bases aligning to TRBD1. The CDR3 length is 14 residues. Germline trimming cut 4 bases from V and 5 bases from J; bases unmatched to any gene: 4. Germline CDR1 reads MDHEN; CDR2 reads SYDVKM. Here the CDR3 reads CASSYRDRNEKLFF. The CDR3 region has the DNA TGTGCCAGCAGTTACCGGGACAGAAATGAAAAACTGTTTTTT.

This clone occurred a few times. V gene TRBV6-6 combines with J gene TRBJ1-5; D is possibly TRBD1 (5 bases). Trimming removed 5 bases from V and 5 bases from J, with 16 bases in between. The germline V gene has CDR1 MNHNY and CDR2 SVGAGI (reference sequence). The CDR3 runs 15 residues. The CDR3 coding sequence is TGTGCCAGCAGTCCCTCGAGGGGCGGAGATCAGCCCCAGCATTTT. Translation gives CASSPSRGGDQPQHF.

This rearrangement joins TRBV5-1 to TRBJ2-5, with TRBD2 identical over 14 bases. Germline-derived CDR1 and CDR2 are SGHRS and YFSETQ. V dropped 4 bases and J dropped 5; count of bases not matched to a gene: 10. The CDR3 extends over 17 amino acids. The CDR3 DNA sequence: TGCGCCAGCAGCCCGGGGACTAGCGGGAGTGGATGGGAGACCCAGTACTTC. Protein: CASSPGTSGSGWETQYF.